This T cell receptor (beta chain) was sequenced in a study of beta chain features in type 1 diabetes. Overall study: Patient and healthy donor groups were alike in age, gender and cell yields.

This clone has more than one count but fewer than ten. The target antigen is unknown. Study results and caveats: The question left open here concerned HLA type influencing TCRB rearrangement.

The sequenced template was cDNA made from the entire isolated RNA. Sequenced by immunoSEQ multiplex PCR; TCRdb stores in-frame clones only, minus some. Of under 900,000 clones detected, roughly a sixth appear once; the ten largest clones hold 0.023%. There are 16 residues in the CDR3. In germline, CDR1 is MNHNY, CDR2 SVGAGI (reference sequence). With V trimmed by 1 base and J by 4 bases, 6 bases remained unmatched. The sample taken for sequencing was naive CD4+ T cells from blood. This TCR came from a woman aged 18-35 years in good health. The chain employs TRBV6-6 and TRBJ2-3; the match to TRBD1 covers 9 bases. The CDR3 reads CASSYFGQGWADTQYF. The CDR3 DNA reads as TGTGCCAGCAGTTACTTCGGACAGGGGTGGGCAGATACGCAGTATTTT.